This entry lists 29 T cell receptor beta chains sequenced from one sample in a study of shared clonotypes between healthy human individuals. Selected positively for CCR7 and CD45RO-negative, naive CD8 cells excluded terminally differentiated effector memory CD45RA+ cells. Profiling relied on immunoSEQ multiplex PCR, and the TCRdb table lists in-frame clones only, not all of them. The data hold some 2,000,000 clones, with around 96% observed a single time. Source material: naive CD8+ T cells sorted from blood. The receptors come from a man younger than 35 in good health.

The CDR3 bases are TGTGCCAGCAGCAATAGCGGGAGTAGGGCCTACGAGCAGTACTTC. This codes for CASSNSGSRAYEQYF. The chain is built from TRBV7-9 and TRBJ2-7, with 9 positions matching TRBD2. Trimming took 5 bases from V and 2 from J; bases not matched to a gene: 7. CDR1 and CDR2 (germline): SEHNR, FQNEAQ (reference sequence). The CDR3 runs to 15 residues.

J is TRBJ2-7 and V is TRBV27, with 7 bases identical to TRBD1. The junction had 10 bases not matched to a gene; V was cut back by 7 bases and J by 4 bases. CDR1 MNHEY and CDR2 SMNVEV come from the germline V gene (reference sequence). The CDR3 has 14 residues. Here the CDR3 DNA reads TGTGCCAGCACTTTTGTAGGGGGCAAGTACGAGCAGTACTTC. Translating gives CASTFVGGKYEQYF.

The genes are TRBV6-5 and TRBJ1-1, with a possible D match to TRBD1 (6 bases). CDR3 length: 15 amino acids. The germline V gene has CDR1 MNHEY and CDR2 SVGAGI. The germline V and J ends were trimmed by 6 bases and 4 bases, with 18 bases remaining between them. DNA for the CDR3: TGTGCCAGCAGACCACAGGGTCCTAGCGGCACTGAAGCTTTCTTT. This gives the protein CASRPQGPSGTEAFF.

The chain combines TRBV5-1 with TRBJ2-2, with TRBD1 as a possible D gene (6 bases). Germline values: CDR1 SGHRS, CDR2 YFSETQ. This CDR3 is 14 amino acids long. Trimming took 6 bases from V and 6 from J, leaving 15 bases between them. CDR3 sequence: CASTTGSVAGELFF. CDR3 in DNA: TGCGCCAGCACCACAGGGAGCGTGGCCGGGGAGCTGTTTTTT.

The chain links TRBV5-6 to TRBJ2-7, with 16 bases aligning to TRBD2. Trimming removed 4 bases from V and 2 bases from J; junction bases left unmatched: 6. This CDR3 contains 17 residues. In germline, CDR1 is SGHDT, CDR2 YYEEEE. In DNA form, the CDR3 reads TGTGCCAGCAGCCAGGGACTAGCGGGAGGGCCCGCCTACGAGCAGTACTTC. Translated: CASSQGLAGGPAYEQYF.

The chain has TRBV10-3 and TRBJ1-5; D not certain. Germline CDR1 ENHRY, CDR2 SYGVKD. The CDR3 has 14 amino acids. The V gene lost 3 bases and the J gene lost 6 bases, with 12 bases spanning the gap. As DNA, the CDR3 is TGTGCCATCAGTGACCCCCAGGAAGGTCAGCCCCAGCATTTT. Residues: CAISDPQEGQPQHF.

The chain employs TRBV5-1 and TRBJ2-5, with 10 nucleotides matching TRBD2. This CDR3 is built from 15 residues. Trimming cost V 2 bases and J 3 bases; bases outside gene matches: 4. Germline V gene lookup returns CDR1 SGHRS and CDR2 YFSETQ. CDR3 nucleotide sequence: TGCGCCAGCAGCTTCCCTCTAGCGGGAGAAGAGACCCAGTACTTC. Amino acids: CASSFPLAGEETQYF.

The J gene is TRBJ2-7, the V gene TRBV27; 8 bases line up with TRBD1. Germline values: CDR1 MNHEY, CDR2 SMNVEV (reference sequence). J was trimmed by 11 bases and V by 4 bases; bases with no gene match: 16. CDR3 size: 15 residues. The chain's CDR3 is CASSSELGQAFVEYF. The CDR3 DNA follows: TGTGCCAGCAGTTCAGAATTGGGACAGGCTTTCGTTGAGTACTTC.

The chain links TRBV5-4 to TRBJ1-2, with 11 bases that match TRBD1. Trimming removed 4 bases from V and 3 bases from J; junction bases left unmatched: 5. Germline loops: CDR1 SGHNT, CDR2 YYREEE (reference sequence). The CDR3 totals 15 residues. CDR3 amino acids: CASSIGTGGHYGYTF. The CDR3 bases are TGTGCCAGCAGCATTGGGACAGGGGGACACTATGGCTACACCTTC.

V is TRBV27 and J is TRBJ2-1; D gene uncertain. Germline CDR1 is MNHEY and CDR2 is SMNVEV (reference sequence). The CDR3 loop spans 14 amino acids. Trimming took 5 bases from V and 8 from J, leaving 16 bases between them. The CDR3 DNA reads TGTGCCAGCAGTCGGTCTGCAGAGTACGATGAGCAGTTCTTC. Translating gives CASSRSAEYDEQFF.

This rearrangement joins TRBV29-1 to TRBJ2-2; D is tentatively TRBD1 or TRBD2 (6 bases each). From germline, CDR1 is SQVTM and CDR2 ANQGSEA. This CDR3 is 13 amino acids long. The V gene lost 8 bases and the J gene lost 0 bases, with 10 bases spanning the gap. CDR3 nucleotide sequence: TGCAGCTGCGGGACACCGAACACCGGGGAGCTGTTTTTT. It is translated as CSCGTPNTGELFF.

The rearrangement joins TRBV29-1 to TRBJ2-4, with a weak D call TRBD2 (5 bases). Between the trimmed V and J ends, which lost 7 bases and 3 bases, there was a span of 13 bases. Germline loops: CDR1 SQVTM, CDR2 ANQGSEA. The CDR3 covers 13 residues. CDR3 protein: CSGSPGNKNIQYF. Written as DNA, the CDR3 is TGCAGCGGCTCCCCGGGAAACAAAAACATTCAGTACTTC. The complete variable domain, with remaining parts taken from reference TRBV29-1 and TRBJ2-4, reads SAVISQKPSRDICQRGTSLTIQCQVDSQVTMMFWYRQQPGQSLTLIATANQGSEATYESGFVIDKFPISRPNLTFSTLTVSNMSPEDSSIYLCSGSPGNKNIQYFGAGTRLSVL.

V usage is TRBV5-1 and J usage is TRBJ2-7; the D is unclear. Germline values: CDR1 SGHRS, CDR2 YFSETQ. V lost 2 bases to trimming and J lost 0 bases, with 9 bases between them. This CDR3 contains 14 residues. The CDR3, as DNA: TGCGCCAGCAGCTTCGACGGTTCCTCCTACGAGCAGTACTTC. It translates to CASSFDGSSYEQYF.

This chain joins TRBV5-6 and TRBJ2-2, with D unclear. V shed 0 bases and J shed 0 bases, with 9 bases lying between them. CDR1 SGHDT and CDR2 YYEEEE come from the germline V gene. This CDR3 region has 16 residues. CDR3 sequence (DNA): TGTGCCAGCAGCTTGGGGCTGCTAACGAACACCGGGGAGCTGTTTTTT. Its protein product is CASSLGLLTNTGELFF.

The CDR3 loop reads CAISEKGGDEQFF. In DNA form, the CDR3 reads TGTGCCATCAGCGAGAAAGGTGGGGATGAGCAGTTCTTC. This rearrangement joins TRBV10-3 to TRBJ2-1; D gene unclear. The CDR3 sequence is 13 residues long. V shed 6 bases and J shed 8 bases, with 14 bases lying between them. Germline values: CDR1 ENHRY, CDR2 SYGVKD.

The chain has TRBV15 and TRBJ2-1; perhaps TRBD2 as D (6 bases). CDR3 length: 13 residues. Germline lookup yields CDR1 LNHNV and CDR2 YYDKDF (reference sequence). V shed 6 bases and J shed 7 bases, with 13 bases lying between them. CDR3 nucleotides: TGTGCCACCAGTGAGACGGGAGTAAATGAGCAGTTCTTC. It encodes CATSETGVNEQFF.

The V and J genes are TRBV4-1 and TRBJ2-2; TRBD1 is a possible D gene (6 bases). Trimming removed 4 bases at V and 7 bases at J, with 16 bases between. The length of the CDR3 is 15 residues. Germline assignment: CDR1 MGHRA and CDR2 YSYEKL. CDR3 DNA: TGCGCCAGCAGCCCCGGTCAGGGGCCAGGCGGGGAGCTGTTTTTT. As protein: CASSPGQGPGGELFF.

The J gene is TRBJ1-1, the V gene TRBV7-9; the D is unclear. Germline V gene sequence: CDR1 SEHNR, CDR2 FQNEAQ (reference sequence). V was trimmed by 3 bases and J by 1 base, leaving 18 bases between them. The CDR3 extends over 17 amino acids. In DNA form, the CDR3 reads TGTGCCAGCAGCTTCGGCTCCGTGTGGGGTAGGAACACTGAAGCTTTCTTT. It translates to CASSFGSVWGRNTEAFF.

The chain recombines TRBV28 with TRBJ2-7; D gene ambiguous. This CDR3 region has 14 residues. The germline V gene has CDR1 MDHEN and CDR2 SYDVKM. V was pared by 3 bases and J by 2 bases, with 11 bases between. The CDR3 spells CASSFWTDTYEQYF. The CDR3 coding sequence is TGTGCCAGCAGTTTTTGGACGGATACCTACGAGCAGTACTTC. Full variable domain (rest looked up from reference TRBV28 and TRBJ2-7): DVKVTQSSRYLVKRTGEKVFLECVQDMDHENMFWYRQDPGLGLRLIYFSYDVKMKEKGDIPEGYSVSREKKERFSLILESASTNQTSMYLCASSFWTDTYEQYFGPGTRLTVT.

V usage is TRBV11-2 and J usage is TRBJ2-2; TRBD2 is a possible D gene (6 bases). The germline gives CDR1 SGHAT, CDR2 FQNNGV. Between the trimmed V and J ends, which lost 1 base and 7 bases, there was a span of 10 bases. This CDR3 is built from 14 residues. The CDR3 spells CASSLGGGDGELFF. The CDR3 coding sequence is TGTGCCAGCAGCTTAGGGGGCGGGGACGGGGAGCTGTTTTTT. The full variable domain, completed using reference TRBV11-2 and TRBJ2-2, is EAGVAQSPRYKIIEKRQSVAFWCNPISGHATLYWYQQILGQGPKLLIQFQNNGVVDDSQLPKDRFSAERLKGVDSTLKIQPAKLEDSAVYLCASSLGGGDGELFFGEGSRLTVL.

The rearrangement links TRBV15 to TRBJ2-7; D might be TRBD2 (5 bases). The V end lost 5 bases, the J end lost 4 bases, and 15 bases lay between the germline ends. The CDR3 is 14 amino acids. Germline V gene sequence: CDR1 LNHNV, CDR2 YYDKDF (reference sequence). CDR3 DNA sequence: TGTGCCACCAGCCCACTAGGTATAACTTACGAGCAGTACTTC. Its translation: CATSPLGITYEQYF.

For this clone: The identical CDR3 is also encoded by other nucleotide sequences in the sample. V gene TRBV6-6 combines with J gene TRBJ2-7, with a possible D match to TRBD1 (5 bases). The CDR3 has 11 amino acids. Germline lookup yields CDR1 MNHNY and CDR2 SVGAGI (reference sequence). V lost 4 bases to trimming and J lost 5 bases, with 6 bases between them. CDR3 coding DNA: TGTGCCAGCAGTTGGGGCGACGAGCAGTACTTC. Amino acid sequence: CASSWGDEQYF.

The rearrangement joins TRBV28 to TRBJ1-3; D is uncertain. Germline V CDR1 and CDR2: MDHEN, SYDVKM. Between the trimmed V and J ends, which lost 6 bases and 4 bases, there was a span of 13 bases. This CDR3 has 14 residues. This CDR3 is CASSLRPFGNTIYF. The CDR3 DNA sequence: TGTGCCAGCAGCCTACGACCCTTCGGAAACACCATATATTTT.

This chain connects TRBV21-1 to TRBJ2-4; TRBD1 was called by the table and not checked on the DNA. TRBV21-1 is a known pseudogene. The CDR3 loop spans 16 amino acids. The CDR3 loop reads CASRTGNWLAKNIQYF. The CDR3 DNA reads TGTGCCAGCAGGACAGGGAATTGGCTGGCCAAAAACATTCAGTACTTC.

This sequence joins TRBV4-1 and TRBJ2-7; 8 nucleotides agree with TRBD2. With V trimmed by 4 bases and J by 6 bases, 14 bases remained unmatched. The length of the CDR3 is 16 residues. Germline V gives CDR1 MGHRA, CDR2 YSYEKL. The CDR3 DNA is TGCGCCAGCAGCCTCCGTCCGGGACTAGAGATGGTCGAGCAGTACTTC. Amino acid sequence: CASSLRPGLEMVEQYF.

This chain links TRBV7-9 with TRBJ2-7; possible D gene TRBD1, 5 bases. CDR3 length: 14 residues. The germline CDR1 and CDR2 sequences are SEHNR and FQNEAQ (reference sequence). The V and J ends lost 5 bases and 3 bases respectively, with 14 bases between them. The CDR3 loop is CASSLDRFFYEQYF. Written as DNA, the CDR3 is TGTGCCAGCAGCCTTGACAGATTTTTCTACGAGCAGTACTTC.

V usage is TRBV9 and J usage is TRBJ2-7, with D possibly TRBD2 on 6 matching bases. The V end was cut by 0 bases, the J end by 2 bases, with 15 bases between. The CDR3 totals 16 residues. The germline V gene has CDR1 SGDLS and CDR2 YYNGEE. DNA for the CDR3: TGTGCCAGCAGCGTAGATGAGGGGACTCTCACCTACGAGCAGTACTTC. The encoded protein is CASSVDEGTLTYEQYF.

This clone appeared a single time. J is TRBJ2-7 and V is TRBV13, with 12 bases matching TRBD1. V shed 2 bases and J 4 bases; nucleotides not matched to a gene: 6. Germline V lookup: CDR1 PRHDT, CDR2 FYEKMQ (reference sequence). This CDR3 has 16 residues. The CDR3 here is CASSLTGTGGRYEQYF. In DNA, the CDR3 is TGTGCCAGCAGCTTAACCGGGACAGGGGGCAGGTACGAGCAGTACTTC.

As to this clone: This specimen includes other DNA sequences encoding the same CDR3. The chain has TRBV7-6 and TRBJ2-7; tentatively, D is TRBD2 (5 bases). CDR3 length equals 13 residues. CDR1 SGHVS and CDR2 FNYEAQ come from the germline V gene. The V end lost 2 bases, the J end lost 4 bases, and 9 bases lay between the germline ends. CDR3 sequence: CASSLRGPYEQYF. CDR3 bases: TGTGCCAGCAGCTTAAGAGGGCCGTACGAGCAGTACTTC.